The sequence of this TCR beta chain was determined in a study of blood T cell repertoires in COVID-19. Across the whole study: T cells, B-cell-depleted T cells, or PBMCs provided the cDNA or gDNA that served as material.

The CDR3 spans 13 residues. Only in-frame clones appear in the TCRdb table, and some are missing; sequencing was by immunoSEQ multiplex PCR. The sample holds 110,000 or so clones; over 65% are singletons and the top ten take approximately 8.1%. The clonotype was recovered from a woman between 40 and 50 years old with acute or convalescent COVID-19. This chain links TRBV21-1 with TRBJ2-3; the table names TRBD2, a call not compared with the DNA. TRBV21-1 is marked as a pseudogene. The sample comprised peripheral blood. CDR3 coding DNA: TGTGCCAGCAGCAACCCCGGGGCAGATACGCAGTATTTT. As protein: CASSNPGADTQYF.